This T cell receptor beta chain was profiled in a study of cytomegalovirus exposure and HLA in healthy donors. Study-wide findings and caveats: Among CMV-associated TCR beta chains, most appeared HLA-restricted in a later analysis.

Of note for this clone: The target antigen is unknown.

Germline V gene data show CDR1 as SGHVS and CDR2 as FQNEAQ. The V gene lost 5 bases and the J gene lost 6 bases, with 22 bases spanning the gap. The CDR3 totals 16 residues. It was with 60 Vbeta and 13 Jbeta primers that the PCR ran. Clones were sequenced by immunoSEQ multiplex PCR, and TCRdb holds only the in-frame ones, with some missing. Here the sample spans over 70,000 clones, approximately 60% being singletons. This chain connects TRBV7-8 to TRBJ1-1, with D tentatively TRBD1 (6 bases). Material for sequencing was PBMCs. The sequence derives from a woman aged 45-60 years in good health and CMV-seropositive. The CDR3 sequence is CASSKYWGPTEAEAFF. In DNA, the CDR3 is TGTGCCAGCAGCAAATATTGGGGGCCCACCGAAGCTGAAGCTTTCTTT.